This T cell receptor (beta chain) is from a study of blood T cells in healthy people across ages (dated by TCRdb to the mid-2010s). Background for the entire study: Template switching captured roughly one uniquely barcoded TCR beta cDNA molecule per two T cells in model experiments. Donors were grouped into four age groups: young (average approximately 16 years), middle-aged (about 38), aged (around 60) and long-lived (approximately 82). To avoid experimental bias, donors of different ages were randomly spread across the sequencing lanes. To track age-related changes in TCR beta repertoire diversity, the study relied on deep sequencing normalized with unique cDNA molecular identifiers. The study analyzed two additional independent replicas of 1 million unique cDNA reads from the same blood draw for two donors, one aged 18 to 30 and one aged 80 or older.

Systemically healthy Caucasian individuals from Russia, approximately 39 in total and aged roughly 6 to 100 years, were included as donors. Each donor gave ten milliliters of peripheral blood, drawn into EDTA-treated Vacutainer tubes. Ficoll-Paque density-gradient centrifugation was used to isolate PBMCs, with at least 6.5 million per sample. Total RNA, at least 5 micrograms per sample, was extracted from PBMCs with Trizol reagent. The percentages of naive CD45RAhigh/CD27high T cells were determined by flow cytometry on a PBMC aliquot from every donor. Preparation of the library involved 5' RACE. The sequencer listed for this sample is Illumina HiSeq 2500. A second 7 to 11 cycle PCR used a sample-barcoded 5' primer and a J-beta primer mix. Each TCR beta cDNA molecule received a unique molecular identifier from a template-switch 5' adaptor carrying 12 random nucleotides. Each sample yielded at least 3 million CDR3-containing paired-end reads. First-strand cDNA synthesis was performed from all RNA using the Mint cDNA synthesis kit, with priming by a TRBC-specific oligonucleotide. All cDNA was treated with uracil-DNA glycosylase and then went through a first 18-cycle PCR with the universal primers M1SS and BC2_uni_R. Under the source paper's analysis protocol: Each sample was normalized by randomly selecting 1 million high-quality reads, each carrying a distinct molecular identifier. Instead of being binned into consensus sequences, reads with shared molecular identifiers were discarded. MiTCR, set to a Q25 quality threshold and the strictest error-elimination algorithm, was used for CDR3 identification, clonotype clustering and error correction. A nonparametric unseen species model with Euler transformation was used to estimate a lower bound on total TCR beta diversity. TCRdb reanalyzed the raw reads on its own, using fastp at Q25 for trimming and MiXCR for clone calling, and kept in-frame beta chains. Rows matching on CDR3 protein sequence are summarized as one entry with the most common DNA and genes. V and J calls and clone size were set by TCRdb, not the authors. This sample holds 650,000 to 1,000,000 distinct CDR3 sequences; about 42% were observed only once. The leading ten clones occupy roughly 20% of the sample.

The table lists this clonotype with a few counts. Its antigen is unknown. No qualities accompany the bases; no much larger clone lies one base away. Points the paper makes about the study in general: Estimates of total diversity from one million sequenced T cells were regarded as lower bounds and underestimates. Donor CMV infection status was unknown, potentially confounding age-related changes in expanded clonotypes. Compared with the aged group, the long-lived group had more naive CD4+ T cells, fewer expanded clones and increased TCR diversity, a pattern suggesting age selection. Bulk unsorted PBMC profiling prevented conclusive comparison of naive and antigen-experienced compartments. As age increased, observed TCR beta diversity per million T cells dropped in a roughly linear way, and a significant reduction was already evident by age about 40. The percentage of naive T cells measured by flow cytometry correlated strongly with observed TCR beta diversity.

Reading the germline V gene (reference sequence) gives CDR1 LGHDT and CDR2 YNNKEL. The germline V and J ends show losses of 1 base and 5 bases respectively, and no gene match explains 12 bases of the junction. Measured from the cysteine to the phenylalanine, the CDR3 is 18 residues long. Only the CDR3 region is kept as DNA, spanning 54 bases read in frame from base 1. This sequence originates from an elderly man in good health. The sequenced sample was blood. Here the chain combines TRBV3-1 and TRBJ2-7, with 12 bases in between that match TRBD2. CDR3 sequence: CASSQALGLAGMGDEQYF. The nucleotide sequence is TGTGCCAGCAGCCAAGCCCTAGGACTAGCGGGAATGGGTGACGAGCAGTACTTC.